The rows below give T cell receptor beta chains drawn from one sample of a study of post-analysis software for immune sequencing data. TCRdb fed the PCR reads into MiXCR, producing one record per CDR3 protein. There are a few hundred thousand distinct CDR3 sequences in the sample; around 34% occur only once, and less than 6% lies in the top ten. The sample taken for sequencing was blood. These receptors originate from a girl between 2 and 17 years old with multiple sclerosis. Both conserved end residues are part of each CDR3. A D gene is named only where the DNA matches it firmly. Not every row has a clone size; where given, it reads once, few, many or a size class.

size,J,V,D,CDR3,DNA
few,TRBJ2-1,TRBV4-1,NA,CAGSQYQGGEQFF,TGCGCCGGCAGCCAATACCAGGGGGGTGAGCAGTTCTTC
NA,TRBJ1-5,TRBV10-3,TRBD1,CAISKSGQGVSQPQHF,TGTGCCATCAGTAAAAGTGGACAGGGAGTAAGTCAGCCCCAGCATTTT
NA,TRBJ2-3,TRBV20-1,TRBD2,CSARAASGGGYSTDAQYF,TGCAGTGCTAGAGCGGCTAGCGGGGGGGGGTATAGCACAGATGCGCAGTATTTT
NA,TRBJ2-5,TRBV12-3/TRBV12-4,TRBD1,CASSSTGFETQYF,TGTGCCAGCAGTTCGACAGGGTTCGAGACCCAGTACTTC
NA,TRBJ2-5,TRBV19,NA,CASKGNGETQYF,TGTGCCAGTAAAGGAAACGGGGAGACCCAGTACTTC
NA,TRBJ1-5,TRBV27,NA,CASSFRIDQPQHF,TGTGCCAGCAGTTTCCGTATCGATCAGCCCCAGCATTTT
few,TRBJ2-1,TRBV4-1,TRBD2,CASSQDLSGGVYEQFF,TGCGCCAGCAGCCAAGATCTTAGCGGGGGGGTCTATGAGCAGTTCTTC
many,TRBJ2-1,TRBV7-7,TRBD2,CASSPSASGPNEQFF,TGTGCTAGCAGCCCGTCGGCTAGCGGCCCCAATGAGCAGTTCTTC
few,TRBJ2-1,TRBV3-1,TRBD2,CASSQEAGGPPREQFF,TGTGCCAGCAGCCAAGAGGCGGGGGGGCCCCCAAGGGAGCAGTTCTTC
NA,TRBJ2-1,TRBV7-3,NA,CASSQGGGRGSYNEQFF,TGTGCCAGCAGCCAGGGAGGCGGTCGGGGCTCCTACAATGAGCAGTTCTTC
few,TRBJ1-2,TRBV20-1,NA,CSARGQSDGYTF,TGCAGTGCTCGGGGACAATCAGATGGCTACACCTTC